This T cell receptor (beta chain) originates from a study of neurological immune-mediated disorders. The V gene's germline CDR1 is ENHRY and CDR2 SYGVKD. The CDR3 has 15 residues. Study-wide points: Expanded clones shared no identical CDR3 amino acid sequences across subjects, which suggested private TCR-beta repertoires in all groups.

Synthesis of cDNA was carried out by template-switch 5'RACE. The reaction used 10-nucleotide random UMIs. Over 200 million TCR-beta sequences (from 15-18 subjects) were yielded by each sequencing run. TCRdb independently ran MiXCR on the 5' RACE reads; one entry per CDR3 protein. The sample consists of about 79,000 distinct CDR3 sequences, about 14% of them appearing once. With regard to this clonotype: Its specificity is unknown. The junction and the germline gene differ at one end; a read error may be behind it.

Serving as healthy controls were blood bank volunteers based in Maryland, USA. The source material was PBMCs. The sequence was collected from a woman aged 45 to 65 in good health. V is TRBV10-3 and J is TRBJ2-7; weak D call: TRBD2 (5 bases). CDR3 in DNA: TGTGCCATCAGTGAGTCTTGGAGGAGCTCCTACGATCAGTACTTC. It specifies CAISESWRSSYDQYF.